This T cell receptor (beta chain) stems from a study of shared clonotypes between healthy human individuals (dated by TCRdb to about 2020). Notes on the research overall: Three men and two women, aged 18 to 49 years, made up the cohort. For each donor, CD4 naive and CD4 memory were each given three plates, CD8 naive was given two plates, and CD8 memory was given one plate. Each donor's leukapheresis produced roughly between roughly 0.85 and 9.5 billion PBMCs. To increase sequencing depth and limit assay-specific biases, TCR repertoire library preparation and sequencing were carried out by different laboratories using diverse techniques. To estimate repertoire size and how much clonotypes are shared between individuals, the study performed deep sequencing of blood TCR repertoires from five healthy adults.

Its CDR3 holds 23 amino acids, cysteine through phenylalanine. The sequence is cut down to CDR3 DNA, 69 bases in frame from base 1. The germline V gene specifies ENHRY as CDR1 and SYGVKD as CDR2. V lost 4 bases and J lost 6 bases, and the count of bases not matched to a germline gene is 26. Findings and caveats that apply to the study as a whole: Sharing across several donors was observed for around 5% of naive CD4, over 3% of naive CD8, over 2% of memory CD4, and 0.4% of memory CD8 clonotypes. Higher generation probabilities were observed for clonotypes shared by all four sorted-subset donors than for non-shared clonotypes. Based on pairwise subsampling, the degree of clonotype sharing among donors was expected to be affected by sequencing depth. Naive subsets generally had larger estimated clonotype richness than memory subsets did. Sampling was restricted to blood, and TCR repertoires in tissues likely differ from the TCR repertoires found in blood. Even with the large sequencing depth, rarefaction of the sorted-subset datasets indicated that sequencing was incomplete. Because the study included a small number of donors, the genetic and exposure-history diversity represented was limited.

Note on this clone: Its antigen is currently not known. The record has no base qualities; no much larger clone is one base away.

TCR CDR3 regions were amplified from genomic DNA by multiplex PCR using the deep immunoSEQ assay. Extracted genomic DNA from each cell subset was distributed evenly across all wells of several immunoSEQ 96-well plates, and each plate was treated as a replicate. For sorted subsets, each replicate PCR was loaded with roughly 190 ng genomic DNA, equivalent to 25,000 to 35,000 T cell genomes. Purified libraries were quantified with a Qubit 3.0 fluorometer, sized on a Bioanalyzer 2100, and re-quantified with the KAPA Library Quantification kit. Every immunoSEQ 96-well plate was sequenced on a dedicated single-read 150-cycle Illumina NextSeq 550 flow cell. The paper's processing steps were these. Because the immunoSEQ output held only junctional sequences and lacked quality scores, the filtering could not match the filtering applied to full-length reads. To assign V/J genes and CDR3, sequences were annotated against IMGT germline references using PyIR, a Python wrapper for IgBLAST v1.9. Reads were filtered out if the reads had weak V/J assignments (E-value above 1e-6), no CDR3, stop codons, out-of-frame junctions, or ambiguous translated residues. V3J clonotypes were defined by identical inferred V gene, J gene, and CDR3 amino acid sequence. To compute the percentage overlap between repertoires, the number of shared unique clonotypes was divided by the size of the smaller repertoire. Richness of each repertoire was evaluated using RTK rarefaction, the Chao1 estimator, and Recon v2.1 estimates of unobserved clonotypes. Generation probabilities for all TCRbeta clonotypes obtained by the gDNA method from several donors were computed using OLGA. This is the immuneACCESS table as TCRdb keeps it, with only in-frame sequences that have V and J called. A part of the clones is gone; compared with another copy, unresolved V genes explain less than half, and the rest is unexplained. V and J calls and clone size are copied from that table; D and trimming were computed from the DNA. This sample gives approximately 88,000 clones in total; over 60% of them show up just once. Jointly, the top ten make up 45% to 55% of the sample.

Healthy HIV-negative adults with no recently reported acute infections or vaccinations were included as donors. All donors were Caucasian adults living in Nashville, Tennessee, USA. The CD8 memory samples were a combination of magnetically selected CD45RO+ cells and CCR7-negative CD45RA+ effector memory (TemRA) cells. Blood was obtained by leukapheresis, after which PBMCs were separated by Ficoll-Histopaque density gradient centrifugation and cryopreserved in liquid nitrogen vapor phase. Analytical flow cytometry was used to check the purity and quantity of each magnetically sorted T cell population. From each sorted fraction, genomic DNA was isolated and quantified by UV absorbance on a Nanodrop 2000c.

The receptor was isolated from a man aged 25-45 years in good health. The rearranged chain carries TRBV10-3 and TRBJ2-1; TRBD2 agrees with 14 junctional bases. The sequenced sample consisted of memory CD8+ T cells sorted from blood. What the cell subset or site label conveys for this sample: CD45RO+ cells pooled with CCR7-negative TemRA cells. The DNA sequence is as follows: TGTGCCATCAGTGGGCGGCCCGGGCGATTAGGGACTAGCGGGAGTTCGAATAGCAATGAGCAGTTCTTC. This is translated as CAISGRPGRLGTSGSSNSNEQFF.